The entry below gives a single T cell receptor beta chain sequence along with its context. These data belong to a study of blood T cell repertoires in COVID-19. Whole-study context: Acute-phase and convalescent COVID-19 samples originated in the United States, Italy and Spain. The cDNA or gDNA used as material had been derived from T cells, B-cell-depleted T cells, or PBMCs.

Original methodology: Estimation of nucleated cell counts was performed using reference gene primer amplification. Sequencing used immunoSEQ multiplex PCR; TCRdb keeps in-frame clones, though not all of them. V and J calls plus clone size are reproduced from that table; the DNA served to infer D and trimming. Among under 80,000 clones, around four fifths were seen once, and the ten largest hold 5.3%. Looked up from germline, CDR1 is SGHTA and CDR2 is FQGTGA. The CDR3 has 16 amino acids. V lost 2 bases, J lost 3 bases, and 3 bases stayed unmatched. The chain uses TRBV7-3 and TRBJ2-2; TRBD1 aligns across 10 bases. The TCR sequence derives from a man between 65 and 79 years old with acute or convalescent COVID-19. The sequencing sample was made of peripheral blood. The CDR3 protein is CASSLGGTGDTGELFF. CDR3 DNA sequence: TGTGCCAGCAGCTTAGGGGGGACAGGGGACACCGGGGAGCTGTTTTTT. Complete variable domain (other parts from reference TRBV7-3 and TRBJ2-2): GAGVSQTPSNKVTEKGKYVELRCDPISGHTALYWYRQSLGQGPEFLIYFQGTGAADDSGLPNDRFFAVRPEGSVSTLKIQRTERGDSAVYLCASSLGGTGDTGELFFGEGSRLTVL.